The 30 T cell receptor beta chains given below trace back to one sample, sequenced in a study of T-cell memory formation after mild COVID-19. Each CDR3 protein gets one entry after TCRdb re-called the 5' RACE reads with MiXCR. The data contain just over 350,000 distinct CDR3 sequences, roughly an eighth of them singletons. Sequencing used PBMCs or a T cell subset sorted from them (not recorded which). Every receptor here comes from a man aged 18-30 years who had mild COVID-19 (a few samples of this study predate the infection). Cell type and time point are not known.

The rearrangement joins TRBV7-8 to TRBJ2-5; D gene uncertain. V gave up 5 bases and J gave up 2 bases, with 12 bases separating them. Germline CDR1 reads SGHVS; CDR2 reads FQNEAQ. The CDR3 sequence is 14 residues long. CDR3 DNA sequence: TGTGCCAGCAGCCTAGATAGCAGGCAAGAGACCCAGTACTTC. Amino acids: CASSLDSRQETQYF.

This clonotype turned up a few times. This chain connects TRBV2 to TRBJ1-1; the D is unclear. This CDR3 is built from 13 residues. V dropped 8 bases and J dropped 1 base, with 11 bases sitting between them. Looked up from germline, CDR1 is SNHLY and CDR2 is FYNNEI. The CDR3 DNA sequence: TGTGCCAGCTTAATACTGGGGAACACTGAAGCTTTCTTT. It specifies CASLILGNTEAFF.

This chain joins TRBV6-1 and TRBJ2-2, with TRBD2 identical over 7 bases. The CDR3 runs to 16 residues. J was trimmed by 5 bases and V by 6 bases; bases with no gene match: 12. Germline V lookup: CDR1 MNHNS, CDR2 SASEGT. CDR3 nucleotides: TGTGCCAGCAGCCCCTCTGGGAGGGTGCTGACCGGGGAGCTGTTTTTT. Encoded protein: CASSPSGRVLTGELFF.

The table lists this clonotype with a few counts. This chain joins TRBV5-1 and TRBJ1-5; 11 positions match TRBD1. V lost 2 bases, J lost 7 bases, and 17 bases stayed unmatched. This CDR3 has 19 residues. Germline CDR1 SGHRS, CDR2 YFSETQ. CDR3 sequence (DNA): TGCGCCAGCAGCTTTTGGGCCCTCTGGACAGGGGGCGCGAGGCAGCCCCAGCATTTT. Translated, it gives CASSFWALWTGGARQPQHF.

Ten or more counts support this clonotype. The rearrangement uses TRBV19 and TRBJ2-1; 9 bases agree with TRBD2. The V and J ends lost 3 bases and 8 bases, in that order; junction bases with no gene match: 8. CDR3 size: 15 residues. CDR1 LNHDA and CDR2 SQIVND come from the germline V gene (reference sequence). CDR3 sequence (DNA): TGTGCCAGTAGTATCAGGCGGGGGGGCAGGGATGAGCAGTTCTTC. It encodes CASSIRRGGRDEQFF.

The chain uses TRBV6-5 and TRBJ2-1; D gene uncertain. The CDR3 sequence is 15 residues long. With 2 bases removed from V and 0 bases from J, the gap between germline ends came to 8 bases. Per the germline V gene, CDR1 is MNHEY and CDR2 is SVGAGI. The CDR3 sequence is CASSYLAGSYNEQFF. DNA of the CDR3: TGTGCCAGCAGTTACCTCGCCGGCTCCTACAATGAGCAGTTCTTC.

This clonotype appeared a few times. This rearrangement joins TRBV10-3 to TRBJ1-2; 8 bases are shared with TRBD1. Per germline, CDR1 ENHRY and CDR2 SYGVKD. The J segment lost 7 bases and the V segment lost 0 bases, leaving 13 bases of the junction unmatched. CDR3 length: 17 amino acids. In DNA, the CDR3 is TGTGCCATCAGTGAGTCGATCCCGGCAGGGGGCTTGAGTGGCTACACCTTC. Its protein is CAISESIPAGGLSGYTF.

This clonotype was detected a few times. This chain joins TRBV7-6 and TRBJ1-1; D unclear. The CDR3 spans 11 residues. Per germline, CDR1 SGHVS and CDR2 FNYEAQ. The V and J ends lost 4 bases and 14 bases respectively, with 14 bases between them. DNA of the CDR3: TGTGCCAGCAGCTCGGGAGAGGAAGTCTTCTTT. Its translation: CASSSGEEVFF.

The CDR3 DNA sequence: TGTGCCAGCAGCCAAGATCAGTGGAGCTACGAGCAGTACGTC. Its translation: CASSQDQWSYEQYV. The V call is TRBV14, the J call TRBJ2-7, with D unresolved. Per germline, CDR1 SGHDN and CDR2 FVKESK. The CDR3 has 14 residues. V lost 0 bases, J lost 3 bases, and 9 bases lay in between.

The table lists this clonotype with a few counts. The rearrangement links TRBV20-1 to TRBJ2-1; 9 bases align to TRBD2. The CDR3 loop spans 12 amino acids. J was trimmed by 6 bases and V by 6 bases; bases with no gene match: 3. CDR1 and CDR2 from the germline V gene are DFQATT and SNEGSKA (reference sequence). The CDR3 DNA sequence: TGCAGTGCAAGCGGGGGGCCCAATGAGCAGTTCTTC. Residues: CSASGGPNEQFF.

This chain joins TRBV28 and TRBJ1-4, with no clear D. Germline V gene sequence: CDR1 MDHEN, CDR2 SYDVKM. V lost 2 bases, J lost 5 bases, and 9 bases lay in between. The CDR3 is 14 amino acids. CDR3 coding DNA: TGTGCCAGCAGTTTACCTTGGAAGAATGAAAAACTGTTTTTT. It encodes CASSLPWKNEKLFF.

The gene calls are TRBV4-2 and TRBJ2-3; 7 positions match TRBD1. Trimming at V came to 8 bases and at J to 5 bases, leaving 10 bases not matched to a gene. The CDR3 is 14 residues long. Germline V CDR1 and CDR2: LGHNA, YNFKEQ. CDR3 nucleotide sequence: TGTGCCAGCCGATTCGGACAGGAACTAGATACGCAGTATTTT. Its translation: CASRFGQELDTQYF.

The chain employs TRBV5-1 and TRBJ2-7, with 12 bases lining up with TRBD2. The CDR3 sequence is 14 residues long. The germline V gene encodes CDR1 SGHRS and CDR2 YFSETQ. Trimming removed 4 bases from V and 3 bases from J; junction bases left unmatched: 2. DNA for the CDR3: TGCGCCAGCAGCCCGACTAGCGGGGGCTACGAGCAGTACGTC. Its protein product is CASSPTSGGYEQYV.

The chain employs TRBV6-2 or TRBV6-3 and TRBJ1-2; the D is unclear. CDR3 length: 12 amino acids. V shed 4 bases and J shed 4 bases, with 7 bases lying between them. CDR1 is MNHEY, CDR2 SVGEGT, per germline. The CDR3 region is CASSSTSYGYTF. The CDR3 DNA follows: TGTGCCAGCAGTTCAACTTCCTATGGCTACACCTTC.

This clonotype was recorded a few times. The V and J genes are TRBV11-1 and TRBJ2-7; 7 bases are a match to TRBD1. The CDR3 is made up of 12 amino acids. V shed 4 bases, J shed 5 bases, and the junction held 2 bases outside the gene matches. In germline, CDR1 is SGHAT, CDR2 FQDESV (reference sequence). The CDR3 loop is CASSSQGNEQYV. Here the CDR3 DNA reads TGTGCCAGCAGCTCACAGGGGAACGAGCAGTACGTC.

The V call is TRBV3-1, the J call TRBJ2-3; D is ambiguous. The CDR3 extends over 13 amino acids. The germline V gene has CDR1 LGHDT and CDR2 YNNKEL (reference sequence). V was trimmed by 4 bases and J by 6 bases, leaving 11 bases between them. This CDR3 is CASSRSVSDTQYF. CDR3 DNA: TGTGCCAGCAGCCGGAGCGTGAGCGATACGCAGTATTTT.

The rearrangement joins TRBV5-1 to TRBJ1-4; tentative D call: TRBD1 (6 bases). Germline V gene data show CDR1 as SGHRS and CDR2 as YFSETQ. The CDR3 is 14 amino acids. V lost 4 bases to trimming and J lost 8 bases, with 15 bases between them. The CDR3 DNA sequence: TGCGCCAGCAGCCCGGGGCGGGGGCACGAAAAACTGTTTTTT. This encodes CASSPGRGHEKLFF. The full variable domain, in which reference TRBV5-1 and TRBJ1-4 provide the parts outside the CDR3, is KAGVTQTPRYLIKTRGQQVTLSCSPISGHRSVSWYQQTPGQGLQFLFEYFSETQRNKGNFPGRFSGRQFSNSRSEMNVSTLELGDSALYLCASSPGRGHEKLFFGSGTQLSVL.

The chain uses TRBV6-5 and TRBJ1-2; D call uncertain. The CDR3 length is 14 residues. V was pared by 6 bases and J by 2 bases, with 13 bases between. Per germline, CDR1 MNHEY and CDR2 SVGAGI. The chain's CDR3 is CASSLRQVNYGYTF. Written as DNA, the CDR3 is TGTGCCAGCAGCCTCCGGCAGGTGAACTATGGCTACACCTTC.

This clonotype has a handful of counts. The chain has TRBV12-3 or TRBV12-4 and TRBJ1-5, with D tentatively TRBD1 (6 bases). This CDR3 has 14 amino acids. Deletions cut 5 bases from V and 0 bases from J, with 8 bases between. CDR3 amino acids: CASSTGNSNQPQHF. Written as DNA, the CDR3 is TGTGCCAGCAGTACAGGGAATAGCAATCAGCCCCAGCATTTT.

This clonotype was recorded many times. The chain carries TRBV18 and TRBJ2-1; 8 bases align to TRBD1. The CDR3 consists of 12 residues. V was clipped by 6 bases and J by 10 bases; unmatched bases: 5. The germline gives CDR1 KGHSH, CDR2 LQKENI. The DNA for the CDR3 is TGTGCCAGCTCTGCGACAGGGGCCGAGCAGTTCTTC. It is translated as CASSATGAEQFF.

This chain uses TRBV7-2 with TRBJ1-1; D is uncertain. Trimming removed 2 bases at V and 3 bases at J, with 10 bases between. Germline V gene data show CDR1 as SGHTA and CDR2 as FQGNSA. The CDR3 totals 14 residues. The CDR3 loop is CASSLHYGDTEAFF. Written as DNA, the CDR3 is TGTGCCAGCAGCTTACATTATGGGGACACTGAAGCTTTCTTT.

The count of this clonotype is one. The chain combines TRBV12-3 or TRBV12-4 with TRBJ1-4; the D is unclear. The CDR3 has 17 residues. Trimming shortened V by 6 bases and J by 3 bases, and 20 bases separated the two germline ends. CDR3 amino acids: CASSPSIHRSSNEKLFF. CDR3 sequence (DNA): TGTGCCAGCAGCCCCTCCATCCACCGCTCCTCTAATGAAAAACTGTTTTTT.

The sample holds a few counts of this clonotype. The V gene is TRBV12-3 or TRBV12-4, the J gene TRBJ2-1; D might be TRBD1 (5 bases). The CDR3 covers 10 residues. Trimming took off 3 bases at V and 13 bases at J, with 7 bases between the two ends. CDR3 DNA sequence: TGTGCCAGCAGTTTTGACAGACAGTTCTTC. Translating gives CASSFDRQFF.

The chain uses TRBV6-2 or TRBV6-3 and TRBJ2-1, with D possibly matching TRBD1 (6 bases). The V and J ends lost 7 bases and 0 bases respectively, with 13 bases between them. Germline CDR1 is MNHEY and CDR2 is SVGEGT. This CDR3 contains 15 residues. The CDR3 DNA is TGTGCCAGCATAGACCGGGACAACTCCTACAATGAGCAGTTCTTC. Its translation is CASIDRDNSYNEQFF.

This clonotype was recorded at least ten times. The V gene is TRBV11-2, the J gene TRBJ2-3, with unresolved D. Looked up from germline, CDR1 is SGHAT and CDR2 is FQNNGV. V was shortened by 3 bases and J by 1 base, with 2 bases between the two germline ends. The CDR3 has 12 amino acids. The CDR3 sequence: CASSFGTDTQYF. The CDR3 coding sequence is TGTGCCAGCAGCTTCGGCACAGATACGCAGTATTTT.

Concerning this clonotype: The junction departs from the called germline gene at one end, perhaps through a read error. The chain couples TRBV5-1 to TRBJ2-3; TRBD2 matches 8 bases. Germline CDR1 and CDR2: SGHRS and YFSETQ. The CDR3 contains 14 residues. Here the CDR3 reads CTSSLGTRGDTQYF. The CDR3 nucleotides are TGCACCAGCAGCTTAGGGACTAGGGGGGATACGCAGTATTTT.

A few counts support this clonotype. The CDR3 here is CASSLRSPSPLHF. In DNA form, the CDR3 reads TGTGCCAGCAGTTTGAGATCCCCCTCACCCCTCCACTTT. The rearrangement joins TRBV12-3 or TRBV12-4 to TRBJ1-6, with no clear D. Deletions cut 3 bases from V and 10 bases from J, with 10 bases between. This CDR3 contains 13 residues.

The table lists this clonotype with a few counts. This rearrangement joins TRBV7-2 to TRBJ2-4, with 9 bases identical to TRBD1. This CDR3 spans 13 amino acids. The V gene end was trimmed by 5 bases and the J gene end by 6 bases; junction bases not matched to a gene: 2. The germline V gene encodes CDR1 SGHTA and CDR2 FQGNSA. CDR3 coding DNA: TGTGCCAGCAGCGCGGACAGGGGAAACATTCAGTACTTC. Its translation is CASSADRGNIQYF.

This sequence joins TRBV28 and TRBJ2-2; D unresolved. CDR1 and CDR2 (germline): MDHEN, SYDVKM. The CDR3 consists of 14 residues. Trimming removed 3 bases from V and 5 bases from J, with 10 bases in between. CDR3 DNA: TGTGCCAGCAGTTTTTTAGTGTCAACCGGGGAGCTGTTTTTT. Its translation: CASSFLVSTGELFF.

The chain carries TRBV7-2 and TRBJ1-2, with D unclear. Germline lookup yields CDR1 SGHTA and CDR2 FQGNSA. The length of the CDR3 is 14 residues. The CDR3, as DNA: TGTGCATCCGACCGGGCGGGTTCTCATTATGGCTACACCTTC. Protein product: CASDRAGSHYGYTF. The full variable domain, its missing parts supplied by reference TRBV7-2 and TRBJ1-2, is GAGVSQSPSNKVTEKGKDVELRCDPISGHTALYWYRQSLGQGLEFLIYFQGNSAPDKSGLPSDRFSAERTGGSVSTLTIQRTQQEDSAVYLCASDRAGSHYGYTFGSGTRLTVV.